This TCR beta chain was obtained from a study of early T cells in non-severe SARS-CoV-2 infection. V lost 7 bases and J 4 bases, leaving 13 bases between the germline ends. Germline V CDR1 and CDR2: SGDLS, YYNGEE. CDR3 size: 13 residues. This clonotype showed up just a few times. A single record per CDR3 protein comes from TCRdb applying MiXCR to the 5' RACE reads. This table has approximately 100,000 distinct CDR3 sequences, more than 9.5% appearing once. This chain joins TRBV9 and TRBJ2-3, with TRBD1 as a possible D gene (6 bases). This receptor was identified in an adult who was a healthcare worker with PCR-confirmed SARS-CoV-2 infection or an uninfected control (not recorded which). Sequencing was performed on whole blood. CDR3 sequence reads: CASGRGGADTQYF. The CDR3 coding sequence is TGTGCCAGCGGCAGGGGTGGGGCAGATACGCAGTATTTT.